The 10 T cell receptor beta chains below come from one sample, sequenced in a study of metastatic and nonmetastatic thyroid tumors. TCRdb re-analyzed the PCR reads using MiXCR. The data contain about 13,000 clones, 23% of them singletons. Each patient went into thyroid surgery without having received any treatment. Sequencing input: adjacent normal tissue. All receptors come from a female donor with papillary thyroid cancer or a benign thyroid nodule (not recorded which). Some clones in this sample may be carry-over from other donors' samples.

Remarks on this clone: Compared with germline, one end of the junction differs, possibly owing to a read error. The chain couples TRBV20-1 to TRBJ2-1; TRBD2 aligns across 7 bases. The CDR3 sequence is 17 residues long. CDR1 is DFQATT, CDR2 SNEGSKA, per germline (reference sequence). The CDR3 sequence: CSDRDLAQRAGVNEQFF. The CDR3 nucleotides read TGCAGTGATAGAGATTTGGCCCAGCGGGCGGGGGTTAATGAACAGTTCTTC.

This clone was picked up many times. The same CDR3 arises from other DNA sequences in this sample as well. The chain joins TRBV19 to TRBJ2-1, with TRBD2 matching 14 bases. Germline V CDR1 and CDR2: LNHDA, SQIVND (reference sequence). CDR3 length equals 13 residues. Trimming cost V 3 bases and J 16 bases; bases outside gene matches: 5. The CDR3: CASSMGTSGSGFF. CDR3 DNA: TGTGCCAGTAGTATGGGGACTAGCGGGAGTGGATTCTTC.

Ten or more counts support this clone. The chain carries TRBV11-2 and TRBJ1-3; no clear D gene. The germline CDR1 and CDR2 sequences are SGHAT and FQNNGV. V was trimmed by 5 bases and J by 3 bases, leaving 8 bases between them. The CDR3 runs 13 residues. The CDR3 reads CASSHNRGNTIYF. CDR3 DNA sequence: TGTGCCAGCAGCCACAACCGTGGAAACACCATATATTTT.

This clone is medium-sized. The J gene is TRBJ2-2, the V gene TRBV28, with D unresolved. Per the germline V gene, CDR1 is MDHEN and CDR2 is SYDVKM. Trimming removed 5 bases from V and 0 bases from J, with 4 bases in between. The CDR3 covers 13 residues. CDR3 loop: CASSPTNTGELFF. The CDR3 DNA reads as TGTGCCAGCAGTCCAACGAACACCGGGGAGCTGTTTTTT.

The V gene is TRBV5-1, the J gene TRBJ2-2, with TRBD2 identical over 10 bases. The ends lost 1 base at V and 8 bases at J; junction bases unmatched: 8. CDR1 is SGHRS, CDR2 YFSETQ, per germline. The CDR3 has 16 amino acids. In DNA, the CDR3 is TGCGCCAGCAGCTTGTCCGCTAGCGGGGGAACGGGGGAGCTGTTTTTT. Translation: CASSLSASGGTGELFF.

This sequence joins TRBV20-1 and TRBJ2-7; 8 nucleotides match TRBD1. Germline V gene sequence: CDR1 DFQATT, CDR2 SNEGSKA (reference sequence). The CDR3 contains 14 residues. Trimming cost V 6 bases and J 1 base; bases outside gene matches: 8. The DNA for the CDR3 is TGCAGTGCAATCAAGACAGGGGCATCCTACGAGCAGTACTTC. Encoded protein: CSAIKTGASYEQYF.

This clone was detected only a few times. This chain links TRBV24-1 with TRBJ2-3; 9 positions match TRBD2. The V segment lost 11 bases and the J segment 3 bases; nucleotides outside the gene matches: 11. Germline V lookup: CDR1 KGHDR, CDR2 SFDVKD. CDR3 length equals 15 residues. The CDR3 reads CAIFRGLAQTDTQYF. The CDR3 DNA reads TGTGCCATCTTCCGGGGACTAGCTCAAACAGATACGCAGTATTTT.

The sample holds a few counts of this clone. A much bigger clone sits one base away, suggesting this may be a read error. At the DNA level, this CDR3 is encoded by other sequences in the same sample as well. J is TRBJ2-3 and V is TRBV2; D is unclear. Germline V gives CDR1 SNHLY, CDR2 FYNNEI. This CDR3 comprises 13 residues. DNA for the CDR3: TGTGCCAGCGGGCTTTTCAAGGACGATACTCAGTATTTT. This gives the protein CASGLFKDDTQYF.

The CDR3 DNA reads TGTGCCAGCAGCCCTCGCGAAAGGGTGGCTGGCTACACCTTC. Amino acid sequence: CASSPRERVAGYTF. This chain links TRBV27 with TRBJ1-2; D not certain. Deletions cut 6 bases from V and 7 bases from J, with 18 bases between. Germline V gene sequence: CDR1 MNHEY, CDR2 SMNVEV (reference sequence). CDR3 length: 14 residues.

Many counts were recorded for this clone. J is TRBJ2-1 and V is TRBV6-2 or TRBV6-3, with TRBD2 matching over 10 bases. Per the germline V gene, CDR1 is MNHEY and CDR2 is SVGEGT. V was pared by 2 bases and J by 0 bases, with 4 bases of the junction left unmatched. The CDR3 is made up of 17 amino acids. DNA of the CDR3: TGTGCCAGCAGTTACCTAGCGGGGGCCGCCTCCTACAATGAGCAGTTCTTC. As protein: CASSYLAGAASYNEQFF.